This T cell receptor (beta chain) was sequenced in a study of cytomegalovirus exposure and HLA in healthy donors. Findings and limits, study-wide: In a later analysis, a genetic analysis reported fewer productive-TCR N-insertions in an Asian-associated ancestry cluster than the cohort average.

Trimming stripped 2 bases from V and 11 bases from J, with 15 bases between. The germline V gene has CDR1 MNHEY and CDR2 SVGAGI. The CDR3 loop spans 13 amino acids. In its sample, this clone was seen once. Its antigen is as yet unknown. PCR involved 60 Vbeta and 13 Jbeta primers. This table comes from immunoSEQ multiplex PCR, and its TCRdb copy is limited to in-frame clones, with some not included. The table has fewer than 130,000 clones, over 60% seen once. This TCR was recovered from a woman between 25 and 40 years old in good health and CMV-seronegative. The rearrangement links TRBV6-5 to TRBJ1-1, with a tentative D call TRBD1 (5 bases). Sequences were obtained from PBMCs. CDR3 protein: CASSYGAGTEAFF. The CDR3 region has the DNA TGTGCCAGCAGTTACGGGGCAGGTACGGAGGCTTTCTTT.